This TCR beta chain was identified during a study of graft-versus-host responses after intestinal transplantation. For the study at large: Grafts that recipients had were multivisceral, liver-intestinal, or isolated intestinal transplants. Every recipient underwent anti-thymocyte globulin induction, then tacrolimus and steroids for around three years. Study-wide findings and caveats: GvH clones were identified in recipient marrow, with some first appearing in ileum or blood.

Concerning this clone itself: Its target is unknown. Different DNA sequences within this sample yield the same CDR3.

TCRdb's table, derived via immunoSEQ multiplex PCR, lists solely in-frame clones and lacks some. Altogether around 40,000 clones are present, 95% being singletons, with the ten largest covering more than 0.45%. The TCR originated in a human donor who was the organ donor for an intestinal transplant. Specimen: unstimulated CD8+ T cells sorted from spleen or lymph node cells, collected before transplant.

This CDR3 reads CASSSSTDTQYF. In DNA, the CDR3 is TGTGCCAGCAGCTCTAGCACAGATACGCAGTATTTT. This chain links TRBV7-8 with TRBJ2-3, with D unclear. Germline CDR1 is SGHVS and CDR2 is FQNEAQ. CDR3 size: 12 residues. Between the trimmed V and J ends, which lost 4 bases and 0 bases, there was a span of 2 bases.